The rows below give T cell receptor beta chains drawn from one sample of a study of blood T cell repertoires in COVID-19. The protocol was immunoSEQ multiplex PCR, while the TCRdb copy is restricted to in-frame clones and leaves out a portion. The table includes approximately 460,000 clones, roughly nine tenths detected once. The sample was peripheral blood. Receptors originate from a young man with COVID-19, enrolled during active disease. Each CDR3 is given with its conserved first and last residue. The D gene is left open where the match is weak. Size is omitted from some rows. Given values are once, few, many or a class for expanded clones.

d_gene: .; abundance: .; j_gene: TRBJ1-3; v_gene: TRBV6-5; CDR3aa: CASSLGVQNTIYF; CDR3nt: TGTGCCAGCAGTCTGGGAGTACAAAACACCATATATTTT
d_gene: TRBD1; abundance: .; j_gene: TRBJ2-3; v_gene: TRBV5-1; CDR3aa: CASSLEGAGTDTQYF; CDR3nt: TGCGCCAGCAGCTTGGAGGGGGCAGGCACAGATACGCAGTATTTT
d_gene: TRBD1; abundance: .; j_gene: TRBJ2-3; v_gene: TRBV4-1; CDR3aa: CASSQAGTGISTDTQYF; CDR3nt: TGCGCCAGCAGCCAAGCCGGGACAGGCATTAGCACAGATACGCAGTATTTT
d_gene: .; abundance: .; j_gene: TRBJ1-1; v_gene: TRBV30; CDR3aa: CAWTALTGTEAFF; CDR3nt: TGTGCCTGGACCGCATTAACAGGGACTGAAGCTTTCTTT
d_gene: .; abundance: .; j_gene: TRBJ2-7; v_gene: TRBV11-1; CDR3aa: CASSPSRTPVGYEQYF; CDR3nt: TGTGCCAGCAGTCCTAGCAGGACTCCGGTTGGCTACGAGCAGTACTTC
d_gene: TRBD2; abundance: once; j_gene: TRBJ2-7; v_gene: TRBV10-1; CDR3aa: CASSGVAGEQYF; CDR3nt: TGCGCCAGCAGTGGGGTAGCGGGGGAGCAGTACTTC
d_gene: TRBD1; abundance: .; j_gene: TRBJ1-4; v_gene: TRBV5-5; CDR3aa: CASSARTGAYNEKLFF; CDR3nt: TGTGCCAGCAGCGCCCGGACAGGGGCTTATAATGAAAAACTGTTTTTT
d_gene: .; abundance: .; j_gene: TRBJ1-2; v_gene: TRBV12-3/TRBV12-4; CDR3aa: CASSSQGYGYTF; CDR3nt: TGTGCCAGCAGCTCGCAGGGATATGGCTACACCTTC
d_gene: .; abundance: .; j_gene: TRBJ2-5; v_gene: TRBV25-1; CDR3aa: CASREVETQYF; CDR3nt: TGTGCCAGCAGGGAGGTAGAGACCCAGTACTTC
d_gene: .; abundance: .; j_gene: TRBJ2-7; v_gene: TRBV9; CDR3aa: CASSVVQGSEQYF; CDR3nt: TGTGCCAGCAGCGTAGTGCAGGGGAGCGAGCAGTACTTC
d_gene: .; abundance: .; j_gene: TRBJ1-2; v_gene: TRBV6-1; CDR3aa: CASSEFGQSNYGYTF; CDR3nt: TGTGCCAGCAGTGAGTTCGGACAGAGTAACTATGGCTACACCTTC
d_gene: TRBD2; abundance: .; j_gene: TRBJ2-5; v_gene: TRBV5-1; CDR3aa: CASSFGVAGGPVQETQYF; CDR3nt: TGCGCCAGCAGCTTTGGGGTAGCGGGAGGGCCTGTCCAAGAGACCCAGTACTTC
d_gene: TRBD2; abundance: once; j_gene: TRBJ2-3; v_gene: TRBV2; CDR3aa: CASRPSGIPTDTQYF; CDR3nt: TGTGCCAGCAGACCTAGCGGCATCCCCACAGATACGCAGTATTTT
d_gene: .; abundance: .; j_gene: TRBJ2-1; v_gene: TRBV24-1; CDR3aa: CATSPSPLNEQFF; CDR3nt: TGTGCCACCAGTCCTAGCCCCCTCAATGAGCAGTTCTTC
d_gene: .; abundance: once; j_gene: TRBJ1-2; v_gene: TRBV27; CDR3aa: CASRLQGSNYGYTF; CDR3nt: TGTGCCAGCAGATTACAGGGATCGAACTATGGCTACACCTTC
d_gene: TRBD2; abundance: .; j_gene: TRBJ2-7; v_gene: TRBV14; CDR3aa: CASSQPGLAGGDSYEQYF; CDR3nt: TGTGCCAGCAGCCAACCCGGACTAGCGGGAGGGGACTCCTACGAGCAGTACTTC
d_gene: TRBD1; abundance: .; j_gene: TRBJ2-1; v_gene: TRBV18; CDR3aa: CASSPSGQRTMGPVF; CDR3nt: TGTGCCAGCTCACCGTCGGGACAGCGCACTATGGGGCCGGTCTTC
d_gene: .; abundance: .; j_gene: TRBJ1-4; v_gene: TRBV25-1; CDR3aa: CASSPPRSTNEKLFF; CDR3nt: TGTGCCAGCAGCCCCCCCCGTTCAACTAATGAAAAACTGTTTTTT
d_gene: .; abundance: .; j_gene: TRBJ2-4; v_gene: TRBV9; CDR3aa: CASSVGGQNIQYF; CDR3nt: TGTGCCAGCAGCGTGGGTGGGCAAAACATTCAGTACTTC
d_gene: .; abundance: .; j_gene: TRBJ2-3; v_gene: TRBV7-8; CDR3aa: CASSFSSVDTQYF; CDR3nt: TGTGCCAGCAGCTTTTCGTCGGTGGATACGCAGTATTTT
d_gene: TRBD2; abundance: .; j_gene: TRBJ2-7; v_gene: TRBV5-4; CDR3aa: CASSSGLAVYEQYF; CDR3nt: TGTGCCAGCAGCTCGGGACTAGCGGTCTACGAGCAGTACTTC
d_gene: .; abundance: .; j_gene: TRBJ1-2; v_gene: TRBV29-1; CDR3aa: CSVGQIYGYTF; CDR3nt: TGCAGCGTTGGACAGATCTATGGCTACACCTTC
d_gene: TRBD1; abundance: once; j_gene: TRBJ1-5; v_gene: TRBV7-9; CDR3aa: CASSPPGQGPYSNQPQHF; CDR3nt: TGTGCCAGCAGCCCTCCGGGACAGGGCCCCTATAGCAATCAGCCCCAGCATTTT
d_gene: .; abundance: .; j_gene: TRBJ2-3; v_gene: TRBV29-1; CDR3aa: CSVEKAGVSPDTQYF; CDR3nt: TGCAGCGTTGAAAAGGCAGGGGTTAGTCCAGATACGCAGTATTTT
d_gene: TRBD2; abundance: .; j_gene: TRBJ2-7; v_gene: TRBV9; CDR3aa: CASSVDGRLAGGEQYF; CDR3nt: TGTGCCAGCAGCGTAGACGGGAGACTAGCGGGAGGCGAGCAGTACTTC
d_gene: TRBD2; abundance: .; j_gene: TRBJ2-1; v_gene: TRBV2; CDR3aa: CASSAESGNSYNEQFF; CDR3nt: TGTGCCAGCAGTGCAGAAAGCGGGAACTCCTACAATGAGCAGTTCTTC
d_gene: TRBD2; abundance: .; j_gene: TRBJ2-1; v_gene: TRBV6-1; CDR3aa: CASSEAPGGGVNEQFF; CDR3nt: TGTGCCAGCAGTGAAGCTCCGGGGGGTGGGGTCAATGAGCAGTTCTTC
d_gene: TRBD1; abundance: .; j_gene: TRBJ2-7; v_gene: TRBV29-1; CDR3aa: CSVRTGSEQYF; CDR3nt: TGCAGCGTTAGGACAGGGTCCGAGCAGTACTTC
d_gene: .; abundance: .; j_gene: TRBJ1-4; v_gene: TRBV7-9; CDR3aa: CASSLRPSGIEEKLFF; CDR3nt: TGTGCCAGCAGCTTACGACCCTCGGGGATAGAGGAAAAACTGTTTTTT
d_gene: .; abundance: many; j_gene: TRBJ2-7; v_gene: TRBV7-9; CDR3aa: CASSWTERTYEQYF; CDR3nt: TGTGCCAGCAGCTGGACGGAGAGGACTTACGAGCAGTACTTC
d_gene: .; abundance: .; j_gene: TRBJ2-7; v_gene: TRBV5-4; CDR3aa: CASRSSDPGLYEQYF; CDR3nt: TGTGCCAGCAGGTCTAGCGACCCAGGCCTATACGAGCAGTACTTC
d_gene: .; abundance: .; j_gene: TRBJ2-5; v_gene: TRBV10-3; CDR3aa: CAISDTGETQYF; CDR3nt: TGTGCCATCAGTGATACGGGAGAGACCCAGTACTTC
d_gene: .; abundance: .; j_gene: TRBJ1-1; v_gene: TRBV12-3/TRBV12-4; CDR3aa: CASSPLYSGGSFF; CDR3nt: TGTGCCAGCAGTCCACTATATTCCGGAGGGTCCTTCTTT
d_gene: TRBD1; abundance: .; j_gene: TRBJ2-1; v_gene: TRBV11-3; CDR3aa: CASRSGTGAIDEQFF; CDR3nt: TGTGCCAGCAGGTCTGGGACAGGGGCTATAGATGAGCAGTTCTTC
d_gene: TRBD1; abundance: .; j_gene: TRBJ1-1; v_gene: TRBV5-1; CDR3aa: CASSLATGAPNTEAFF; CDR3nt: TGCGCCAGCAGCTTGGCTACAGGGGCTCCGAACACTGAAGCTTTCTTT
d_gene: .; abundance: .; j_gene: TRBJ2-3; v_gene: TRBV10-1; CDR3aa: CASSSGESTDTQYF; CDR3nt: TGCGCCAGCAGCAGCGGCGAGAGCACAGATACGCAGTATTTT
d_gene: TRBD1; abundance: .; j_gene: TRBJ2-2; v_gene: TRBV7-2; CDR3aa: CASEGQGTGELFF; CDR3nt: TGTGCCAGCGAGGGACAGGGAACCGGGGAGCTGTTTTTT
d_gene: TRBD1; abundance: .; j_gene: TRBJ2-1; v_gene: TRBV3-1/TRBV3-2; CDR3aa: CASSQGRRTGINEQFF; CDR3nt: TGTGCCAGCAGCCAAGGGCGTCGGACAGGGATTAATGAGCAGTTCTTC
d_gene: .; abundance: .; j_gene: TRBJ2-1; v_gene: TRBV14; CDR3aa: CASSQVRVLYNEQFF; CDR3nt: TGTGCCAGCAGCCAAGTCCGCGTACTCTACAATGAGCAGTTCTTC
d_gene: TRBD1; abundance: .; j_gene: TRBJ1-1; v_gene: TRBV5-5; CDR3aa: CASSLAIVRDSLRNTEAFF; CDR3nt: TGTGCCAGCAGCTTGGCCATTGTGAGGGACAGTTTGAGGAACACTGAAGCTTTCTTT
d_gene: .; abundance: .; j_gene: TRBJ2-4; v_gene: TRBV7-2; CDR3aa: CASSLFSGHRKNIQYF; CDR3nt: TGTGCCAGCAGCTTATTCTCGGGACACCGAAAAAACATTCAGTACTTC
d_gene: .; abundance: .; j_gene: TRBJ2-5; v_gene: TRBV7-3; CDR3aa: CASSLTGAELETQYF; CDR3nt: TGTGCCAGCAGCTTAACGGGGGCGGAGCTCGAGACCCAGTACTTC
d_gene: .; abundance: .; j_gene: TRBJ2-3; v_gene: TRBV5-1; CDR3aa: CASSPLTRLGDTQYF; CDR3nt: TGCGCCAGCAGCCCCCTGACCCGACTCGGGGATACGCAGTATTTT
d_gene: TRBD2; abundance: .; j_gene: TRBJ2-7; v_gene: TRBV6-5; CDR3aa: CASSYSVASGSYEQYF; CDR3nt: TGTGCCAGCAGTTACTCGGTGGCTAGCGGCTCCTACGAGCAGTACTTC
d_gene: .; abundance: .; j_gene: TRBJ2-4; v_gene: TRBV7-2; CDR3aa: CASSLVGALAKNIQYF; CDR3nt: TGTGCCAGCAGCTTAGTTGGAGCCCTAGCCAAAAACATTCAGTACTTC
d_gene: TRBD2; abundance: .; j_gene: TRBJ2-5; v_gene: TRBV20-1; CDR3aa: CSASGASGRVKTQYF; CDR3nt: TGCAGTGCTAGTGGGGCTAGCGGGAGGGTAAAGACCCAGTACTTC
d_gene: TRBD1; abundance: .; j_gene: TRBJ1-1; v_gene: TRBV30; CDR3aa: CAWGLTGGAFF; CDR3nt: TGTGCCTGGGGTCTAACAGGGGGAGCTTTCTTT
d_gene: .; abundance: .; j_gene: TRBJ1-2; v_gene: TRBV5-6; CDR3aa: CASSFVSGYTF; CDR3nt: TGTGCCAGCAGCTTTGTGAGTGGCTACACCTTC